This T cell receptor (beta chain) originates from a study of identical twins. TCRdb processed the 5' RACE reads anew with MiXCR; each CDR3 protein has one entry. This table holds about 520,000 distinct CDR3 sequences, around 20% found once. Overall study findings and caveats: It was cross-sectional statistical analysis, not following the same donors, that the conclusions relied on.

In its sample, this clonotype was seen a few times. The antigen is not known. Germline values: CDR1 GTSNPN, CDR2 SVGIG (reference sequence). The length of the CDR3 is 14 residues. V shed 4 bases and J shed 0 bases, with 12 bases lying between them. The data also belong to a second study, concerning T cells expressing NK-cell markers. From that report: Sequencing covered eight donors, seven HCMV-seropositive and one seronegative. Several experiments added an anti-gamma-delta TCR antibody to sort only alpha-beta TCR T cells. Also leading the CD3+CD56-NKG2C+ fraction in a few donors were these clonotypes.

The sequencing sample was made of CD4+ T cells sorted from blood. The receptor's source is a woman between 18 and 29 years old in good health. The chain recombines TRBV30 with TRBJ2-5, with D unclear. CDR3 in DNA: TGTGCCTGGAAGGCTCGGATTTACCAAGAGACCCAGTACTTC. Translation: CAWKARIYQETQYF.